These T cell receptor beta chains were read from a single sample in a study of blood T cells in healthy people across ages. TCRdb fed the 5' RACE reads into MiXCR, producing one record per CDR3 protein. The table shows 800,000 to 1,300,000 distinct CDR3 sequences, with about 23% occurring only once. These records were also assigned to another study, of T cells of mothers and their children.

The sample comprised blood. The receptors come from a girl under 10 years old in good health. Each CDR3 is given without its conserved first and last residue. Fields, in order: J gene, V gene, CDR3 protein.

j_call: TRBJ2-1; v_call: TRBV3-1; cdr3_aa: ASSQGRPAANEQF
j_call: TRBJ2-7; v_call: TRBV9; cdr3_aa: ASSFSGRDYEQY
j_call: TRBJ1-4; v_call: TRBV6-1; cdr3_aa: ASSEPGRFEDEKLF
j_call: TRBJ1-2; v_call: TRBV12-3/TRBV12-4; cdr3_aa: ASSFEYGYT
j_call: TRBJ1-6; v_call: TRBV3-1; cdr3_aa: ASSQIGNSPLH
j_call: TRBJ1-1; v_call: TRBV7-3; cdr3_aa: ASSFEGGRTEAF
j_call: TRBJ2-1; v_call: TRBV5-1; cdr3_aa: ASSSDSSGYNEQF
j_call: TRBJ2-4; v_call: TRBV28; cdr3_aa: ASSTTTYGQGLLAKNIQY
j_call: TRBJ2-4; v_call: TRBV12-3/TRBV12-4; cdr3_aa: ASSFLLPVENIQY
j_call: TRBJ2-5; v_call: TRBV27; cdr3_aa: ASSMMGTSVGETQY
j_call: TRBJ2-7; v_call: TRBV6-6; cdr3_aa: ASALASGYEQY
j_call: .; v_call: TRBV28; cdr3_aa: ASSLGAGVPYEQY
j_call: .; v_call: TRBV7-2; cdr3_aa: ASSAPRGEQY
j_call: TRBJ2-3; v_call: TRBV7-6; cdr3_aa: ASSLDLSGTDTQY
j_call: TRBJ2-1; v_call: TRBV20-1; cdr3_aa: SATFSNEQF
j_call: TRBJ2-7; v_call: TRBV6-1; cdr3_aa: ATRLTRDYFYEQY
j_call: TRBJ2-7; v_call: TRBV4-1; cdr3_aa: ASSGTSVSLDEQY
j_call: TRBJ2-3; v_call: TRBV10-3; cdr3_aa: ALPLGGRADTQY
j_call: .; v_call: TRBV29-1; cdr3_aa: SVEKGGGRTYEQY
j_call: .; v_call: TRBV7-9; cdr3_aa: ASSLGWGQLDEQF
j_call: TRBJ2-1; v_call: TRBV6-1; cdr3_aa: ASRGGGQNEQF
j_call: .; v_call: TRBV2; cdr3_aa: ASSEVTVEQF
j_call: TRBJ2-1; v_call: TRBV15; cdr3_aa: ATSNILRDNEQF
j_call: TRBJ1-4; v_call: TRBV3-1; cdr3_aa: ASSRGSHQLDATNEKLF
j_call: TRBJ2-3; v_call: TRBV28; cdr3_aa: ASSFSPDSDSFTFTTDTQY
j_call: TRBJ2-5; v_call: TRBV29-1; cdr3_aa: SSLRSYRPVYDSEQY
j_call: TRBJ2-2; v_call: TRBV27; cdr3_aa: ASSLEAGASTGELF
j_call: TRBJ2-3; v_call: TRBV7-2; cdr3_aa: ASSITSGGTDTQY
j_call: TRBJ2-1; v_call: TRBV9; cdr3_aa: ASSVFSSSGWYNEQF
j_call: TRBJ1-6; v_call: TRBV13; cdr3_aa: ASSSTGANSPLH
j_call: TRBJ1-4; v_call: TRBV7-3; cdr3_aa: ASSLFELEPNEKLF
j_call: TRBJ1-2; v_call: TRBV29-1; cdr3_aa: SVEREEVRGSDYGYT
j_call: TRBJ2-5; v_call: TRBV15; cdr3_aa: ATSRDHETQY
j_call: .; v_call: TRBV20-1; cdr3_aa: SANLAGDEQY
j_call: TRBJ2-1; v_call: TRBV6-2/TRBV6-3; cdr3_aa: ASSQFLTKGGGLYNEQF
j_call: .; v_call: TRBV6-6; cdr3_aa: ASIGFGGGLTETQY
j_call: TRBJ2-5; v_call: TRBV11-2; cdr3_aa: ASSLARNLQTQY
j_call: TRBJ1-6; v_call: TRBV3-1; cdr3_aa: ASSQGTVGSPLH
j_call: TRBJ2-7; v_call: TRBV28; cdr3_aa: ASSATGGLFYEQY
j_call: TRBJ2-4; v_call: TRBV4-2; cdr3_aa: ASSPGLTLAKNIQY
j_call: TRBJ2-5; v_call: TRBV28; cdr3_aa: ASRQLAGGETQY
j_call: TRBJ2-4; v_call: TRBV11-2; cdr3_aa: ASSLDVPRDGSLRNIQY
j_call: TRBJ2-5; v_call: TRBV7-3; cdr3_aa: ASSEGGSETQY
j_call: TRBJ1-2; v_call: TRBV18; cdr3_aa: ASTRQVGTNYGYT
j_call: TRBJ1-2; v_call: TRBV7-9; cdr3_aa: AITYRGNIIGYT
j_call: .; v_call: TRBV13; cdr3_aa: ASSANDPREFEQY
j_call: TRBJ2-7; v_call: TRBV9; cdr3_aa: ASSPKVRSSYEQY
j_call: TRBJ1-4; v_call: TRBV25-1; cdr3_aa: ASRQGGAWEKLF
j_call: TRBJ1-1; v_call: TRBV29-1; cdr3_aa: SVEGRQGATEAF
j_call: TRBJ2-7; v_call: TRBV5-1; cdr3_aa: ASSSSGFTYEQY
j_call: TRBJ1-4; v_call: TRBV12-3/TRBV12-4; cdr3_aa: ASTHSADNEKLF
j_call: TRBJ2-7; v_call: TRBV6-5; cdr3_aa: TSSYLAGESREQY
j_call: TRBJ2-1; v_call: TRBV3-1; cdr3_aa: ASSQDLASGNEQF
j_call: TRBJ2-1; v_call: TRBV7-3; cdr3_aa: ASSPLSSGYNEQF
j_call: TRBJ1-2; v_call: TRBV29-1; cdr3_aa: SGVFAGNYGYT
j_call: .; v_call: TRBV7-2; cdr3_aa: ASSRLAGGVKTNEQF
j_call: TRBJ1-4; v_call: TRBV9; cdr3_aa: ASSVEGFEGEKLF
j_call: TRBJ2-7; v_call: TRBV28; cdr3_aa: ASSPWRDSFSYEQY
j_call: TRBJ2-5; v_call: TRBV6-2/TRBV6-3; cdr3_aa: ASSYAPGRAETQY